A selection of T cell receptor beta chains follows, all from one sample in a study of T cell responses to AZD1222 COVID-19 vaccine. Generated by immunoSEQ multiplex PCR, the TCRdb table keeps only in-frame clones and is missing some. The table records some 120,000 clones, around 87% of them present only once. The source was peripheral blood, collected on day 0 of AZD1222 vaccination. The receptor source for this set is an adult in good health. CDR3s include the opening cysteine and the closing phenylalanine or tryptophan. A D gene is named only where the DNA matches it firmly. A row's size may be missing; if present it is once, few, many or a size class.

clone_size j_call v_call cdr3_length d_call cdr3_nt cdr3_aa
- TRBJ2-1 TRBV27 16 - TGTGCCAGCTCCCGGTCCGGGGGCGTCGCCTACAATGAGCAGTTCTTC CASSRSGGVAYNEQFF
- TRBJ2-1 TRBV27 13 - TGTGCCAGCAGTTTAGTGGAATACAATGAGCAGTTCTTC CASSLVEYNEQFF
few TRBJ1-3 TRBV12-3/TRBV12-4 12 - TGTGCCAGCAGCTTGCTGCCCAACACCATATATTTT CASSLLPNTIYF
- TRBJ2-6 TRBV6-4 15 TRBD1 TGTGCCAGCAGTCACAGGGGGACTGGGGCCAACGTCCTGACTTTC CASSHRGTGANVLTF
once TRBJ2-7 TRBV5-1 14 - TGCGCCAGCAGCTTGGAGGGCAGTTCCTACGAGCAGTACTTC CASSLEGSSYEQYF
- TRBJ1-1 TRBV5-1 13 - TGCGCCAGCAGCTTAATTAAGGACACTGAAGCTTTCTTT CASSLIKDTEAFF
few TRBJ1-2 TRBV6-1 13 - TGTGCCAGCAGTGAACTGGGGAGCTATGGCTACACCTTC CASSELGSYGYTF
- TRBJ2-1 TRBV13 13 - TGTGCCAGCAGCTTATCCGGGAACAATGAGCAGTTCTTC CASSLSGNNEQFF
- TRBJ1-6 TRBV4-2 16 - TGTGCCAGCAGCCAAGTTAGGGCCCAGGGTAATTCACCCCTCCACTTT CASSQVRAQGNSPLHF
- TRBJ1-2 TRBV12-3/TRBV12-4 13 - TGTGCCAGCAGTCCCGGGAAAAATAGTGGCTACACCTTC CASSPGKNSGYTF
- TRBJ2-3 TRBV6-4 15 TRBD2 TGTGCCAGCAGTCTAATAGCGGGGGCCACAGATACGCAGTATTTT CASSLIAGATDTQYF
- TRBJ1-3 TRBV6-5 15 - TGTGCCAGCAGTCTTACTGTGAGCTCTGGAAACACCATATATTTT CASSLTVSSGNTIYF
- TRBJ2-3 TRBV5-4 12 - TGTGCCAGCAGCAGTCCCCCAGATACGCAGTATTTT CASSSPPDTQYF
- TRBJ1-1 TRBV29-1 13 - TGCAGCGTCTCGGGACATCTCGTTACTGAAGCTTTCTTT CSVSGHLVTEAFF
- TRBJ2-7 TRBV19 14 TRBD1 TGTGCCAGTAGTGCGACCGGGACAGGGTCCGAGCAGTACTTC CASSATGTGSEQYF